Presented here are 6 T cell receptor beta chains from one specimen sequenced in a study of OX40 agonist ivuxolimab in advanced cancers. Sequencing was performed with immunoSEQ multiplex PCR; in TCRdb, only in-frame clones are kept and a portion is missing. The repertoire has approximately 57,000 clones, more than 80% of them found once; the top ten carry 3% to 3.5%. Specimen: CD4+ or CD8+ T cells sorted from blood, collected in a trial of the OX40 agonist ivuxolimab. These receptor sequences come from an adult with an advanced solid tumor such as melanoma, head and neck, liver or kidney cancer.

The gene calls are TRBV30 and TRBJ1-2; D perhaps matches TRBD1 (6 bases). CDR1 is GTSNPN and CDR2 is SVGIG in the germline V gene (reference sequence). The CDR3 is 14 amino acids. Trimming stripped 5 bases from V and 4 bases from J, with 17 bases between. In DNA, the CDR3 is TGTGCCTGGGAGACGGGAGGAGGGGGCTATGGCTACACCTTC. Translated: CAWETGGGGYGYTF.

The rearrangement uses TRBV5-6 and TRBJ1-2, with no clear D. The ends were cut back, 0 bases at V and 2 bases at J, with 11 bases in the middle. The CDR3 has 15 residues. Germline CDR1 reads SGHDT; CDR2 reads YYEEEE. The CDR3 region is CASSLEMVPNYGYTF. The CDR3 DNA reads TGTGCCAGCAGCTTGGAAATGGTTCCGAACTATGGCTACACCTTC.

This clone has only one observation. This sequence joins TRBV9 and TRBJ2-1, with TRBD2 matching over 10 bases. CDR3 length equals 15 residues. Germline-derived CDR1 and CDR2 are SGDLS and YYNGEE. After removal of 8 bases from V and 9 bases from J, the junction contained 14 bases not matched to a gene. For the CDR3, the DNA is TGTGCCAGTGGAGCGGGAGGGCCATTTTACGCTGAGCAGTTCTTC. It is translated as CASGAGGPFYAEQFF.

V is TRBV6-1 and J is TRBJ1-1; 7 nucleotides line up with TRBD1. This CDR3 is built from 14 residues. Per germline, CDR1 MNHNS and CDR2 SASEGT. The CDR3 here is CADKGPGGGGEAFF. CDR3 sequence (DNA): TGTGCAGATAAGGGACCAGGGGGAGGGGGTGAAGCTTTCTTT.

The rearrangement links TRBV27 to TRBJ2-4; D ambiguous. The CDR3 has 15 amino acids. The germline V and J ends were trimmed by 6 bases and 0 bases, with 12 bases remaining between them. The germline V gene encodes CDR1 MNHEY and CDR2 SMNVEV (reference sequence). The CDR3 DNA follows: TGTGCCAGCAGGAGAGCCGACCCAGCCAAAAACATTCAGTACTTC. It codes for CASRRADPAKNIQYF.

The chain couples TRBV9 to TRBJ1-1; weak D call: TRBD1 (6 bases). V was pared by 5 bases and J by 4 bases, with 18 bases between. The CDR3 covers 15 residues. In germline, CDR1 is SGDLS, CDR2 YYNGEE. This CDR3 is CASSTPAGGGTEAFF. CDR3 DNA sequence: TGTGCCAGCAGTACTCCCGCGGGGGGCGGCACTGAAGCTTTCTTT.